Following are 2 T cell receptor beta chains from one sample sequenced in a study of tumor-infiltrating lymphocytes in localized non-small cell lung cancer. Method: immunoSEQ multiplex PCR; TCRdb's copy keeps in-frame clones and lacks some. Of about 10,000 clones listed, about three fifths were seen once; the top ten hold roughly a tenth. Sequences were obtained from uninvolved lung tissue not adjacent to the tumor. These receptors were collected from a human donor with non-small cell lung cancer.

The rearrangement joins TRBV5-1 to TRBJ2-2; D not resolved. V shed 2 bases and J shed 4 bases, with 6 bases lying between them. This CDR3 contains 13 residues. Germline assignment: CDR1 SGHRS and CDR2 YFSETQ. The CDR3 DNA is TGCGCCAGCAGCTTTACACTCACCGGGGAGCTGTTTTTT. This codes for CASSFTLTGELFF.

CDR3 nucleotide sequence: TGTGCCACCAGCTTACGGGGGGCCTCCTACGAGCAGTACTTC. Its protein product is CATSLRGASYEQYF. The J gene is TRBJ2-7, the V gene TRBV15, with a tentative D call TRBD2 (7 bases). CDR3 length: 14 amino acids. Trimming pared 5 bases from V and 0 bases from J, leaving 11 bases between. Germline lookup yields CDR1 LNHNV and CDR2 YYDKDF (reference sequence).